A selection of T cell receptor beta chains follows, all from one sample in a study of blood T cell repertoires in COVID-19. Sequenced by immunoSEQ multiplex PCR; TCRdb stores in-frame clones only, minus some. The sample comprises under 200,000 clones, nearly 90% of which are singletons, and under 25% rests with the top ten. Sequencing was performed on peripheral blood. Source of these receptors: a man in his sixties with active or convalescent COVID-19. CDR3s include the opening cysteine and the closing phenylalanine or tryptophan. Fields, in order: V gene, clone size, J gene, D gene, CDR3 DNA, CDR3 protein. A D gene is named only where the DNA matches it firmly. Clone sizes are given selectively: once, few, many, or a class where the clone is expanded.

TRBV6-5	NA	TRBJ1-2	TRBD1	TGTGCCAGCAGGAAAAGGACAGGGGAAAGGGGCTACACCTTC	CASRKRTGERGYTF
TRBV2	NA	TRBJ2-3	TRBD2	TGTGCCAGCAGTGAGAGCGGGGGCAGCACAGATACGCAGTATTTT	CASSESGGSTDTQYF
TRBV6-6	NA	TRBJ1-2	NA	TGTGCCAGCCGGGAGGGAGCAGAAGGAGGCTACACCTTC	CASREGAEGGYTF
TRBV6-5	NA	TRBJ2-5	NA	TGTGCCAGCAGCCTTACAACAGGGCAAGAGACCCAGTACTTC	CASSLTTGQETQYF
TRBV6-6	NA	TRBJ2-5	NA	TGTGCCAGCAGGAGAGACATCCAAGAGACCCAGTACTTC	CASRRDIQETQYF
TRBV2	NA	TRBJ2-4	TRBD1	TGTGCCAGCAGTGAATCGTATCGGACAGGGGGCACCAAAAACATTCAGTACTTC	CASSESYRTGGTKNIQYF
TRBV2	NA	TRBJ1-5	NA	TGTGCCAGCGCATCAAGACTAAATCAGCCCCAGCATTTT	CASASRLNQPQHF
TRBV3-1/TRBV3-2	NA	TRBJ1-6	NA	TGTGCCAGCAGCGCAACGGGGGGAAATTCACCCCTCCACTTT	CASSATGGNSPLHF
TRBV5-1	NA	TRBJ2-6	NA	TGCGCCAGCAGCTTGCAAGTATTAGCTGGGGCCAACGTCCTGACTTTC	CASSLQVLAGANVLTF
TRBV7-9	NA	TRBJ2-5	TRBD1	TGTGCCAGCAGCTTAGCTGGACAGGGTATGGGGGAGACCCAGTACTTC	CASSLAGQGMGETQYF
TRBV10-2	once	TRBJ1-3	NA	TGCGCCAGCAGCCCCGGGGTCGGAAACACCATATATTTT	CASSPGVGNTIYF
TRBV5-5	NA	TRBJ1-5	NA	TGTGCCAGCAGCTTGGGATTTCTTAGTAATCAGCCCCAGCATTTT	CASSLGFLSNQPQHF
TRBV7-9	NA	TRBJ1-1	TRBD1	TGTGCCAGCAGCCACCGACAGGGCGGCATGAACACTGAAGCTTTCTTT	CASSHRQGGMNTEAFF
TRBV14	NA	TRBJ2-5	TRBD1	TGTGCCAGCAGCAGATACAGGGGGCTCGTAGAGACCCAGTACTTC	CASSRYRGLVETQYF
TRBV7-3	NA	TRBJ1-6	NA	TGTGCCAGCAGCTTAGGCCCAAATTCACCCCTCCACTTT	CASSLGPNSPLHF
TRBV7-9	NA	TRBJ1-1	TRBD1	TGTGCCAGCAGCCCGTCACAGGGGGCGGACACTGAAGCTTTCTTT	CASSPSQGADTEAFF
TRBV5-1	NA	TRBJ1-2	NA	TGCGCCAGCAGGGGGGAGGGCAGTAATACCTTC	CASRGEGSNTF
TRBV5-1	few	TRBJ1-2	NA	TGCGCCAGCAGCTTGGACGGGGACTATGGCTACACCTTC	CASSLDGDYGYTF
TRBV5-6	NA	TRBJ2-1	NA	TGTGCCAGCAGCTTGGTAGGGGGGGTCTACAATGAGCAGTTCTTC	CASSLVGGVYNEQFF
TRBV18	few	TRBJ1-2	TRBD1	TGTGCCAGCTCCCAATCCGGACAGGCCCCCTCGCCCGGTGGCTACACCTTC	CASSQSGQAPSPGGYTF
TRBV4-1	NA	TRBJ2-1	NA	TGCGCCAGCAGCTTAGGGGCCCACGCCAATGAGCAGTTCTTC	CASSLGAHANEQFF
TRBV3-1/TRBV3-2	NA	TRBJ2-5	NA	TGTGCCAGCAGCCAAAGGCGGGGTAGCGGCGAGTACCAAGAGACCCAGTACTTC	CASSQRRGSGEYQETQYF
TRBV12-3/TRBV12-4	NA	TRBJ1-2	TRBD1	TGTGCCAGCAGTACAGGGGAGAGTGGCTACACCTTC	CASSTGESGYTF
TRBV15	NA	TRBJ2-3	NA	TGTGCCACCAGCAGTCAGGGTTCCTCGGATACGCAGTATTTT	CATSSQGSSDTQYF
TRBV24-1	NA	TRBJ2-3	NA	TGTGCCACCAGTGGGCGGTCCCAGTCGCCAGATACGCAGTATTTT	CATSGRSQSPDTQYF
TRBV2	NA	TRBJ1-2	NA	TGTGCCAGCAGTGATCAGGTGACCTATGGCTACACCTTC	CASSDQVTYGYTF
TRBV7-7	NA	TRBJ2-1	NA	TGTGCCAGCAGCTTGGACAGACTCAATGAGCAGTTCTTC	CASSLDRLNEQFF
TRBV10-3	NA	TRBJ1-2	TRBD1	TGTGCCATCAGTGTAGACAGGGTTGAAGCCCCTAACTATGGCTACACCTTC	CAISVDRVEAPNYGYTF
TRBV5-1	NA	TRBJ2-2	TRBD2	TGCGCCAGCAGCTCGACTAGCGGGGAAACCGGGGAGCTGTTTTTT	CASSSTSGETGELFF
TRBV4-1	NA	TRBJ1-2	NA	TGCGCCAGCAGCGTCGTGGCAGGGGATTACACCTTC	CASSVVAGDYTF
TRBV11-2	few	TRBJ2-1	TRBD2	TGTGCCAGCAGTTTTACTAGCGGGGGGGCCAATGAGCAGTTCTTC	CASSFTSGGANEQFF
TRBV5-6	NA	TRBJ1-6	TRBD1	TGTGCCAGCAGCTCTCGACAGGGACTGTCACCCCTCCACTTT	CASSSRQGLSPLHF
TRBV5-6	NA	TRBJ1-5	NA	TGTGCCAGCAGCTTGACACGATATAGCAATCAGCCCCAGCATTTT	CASSLTRYSNQPQHF
TRBV20-1	NA	TRBJ1-2	NA	TGCAGTGCTTCTAAACGGGGCTACACCTTC	CSASKRGYTF
TRBV5-1	NA	TRBJ2-1	TRBD2	TGCGCCAGCGAACCGGGACTAGCGGGGGATGAGCAGTTCTTC	CASEPGLAGDEQFF
TRBV5-1	NA	TRBJ2-7	NA	TGCGCCAGCAGCTTGGGGGACTCTTGGGTCTCCTACGAGCAGTACTTC	CASSLGDSWVSYEQYF
TRBV6-5	NA	TRBJ2-2	NA	TGTGCCAGCAACTTCCAGGGGCGCACCGGGGAGCTGTTTTTT	CASNFQGRTGELFF
TRBV11-2	once	TRBJ2-3	TRBD1	TGTGCCAGCAGCTTGCGTCTCGGAGCAGGGGGAAAAGATACGCAGTATTTT	CASSLRLGAGGKDTQYF
TRBV11-3	NA	TRBJ2-3	NA	TGTGCCAGCAGCTTAGGAAGGGAGAGTACGCAGTATTTT	CASSLGRESTQYF
TRBV28	once	TRBJ1-2	TRBD1	TGTGCCAGCAGTTTAGGGACAGCGCGCTATGGCTACACCTTC	CASSLGTARYGYTF
TRBV4-1	NA	TRBJ1-6	NA	TGCGCCAGCAGCCAAGTGCCGCTATTGATTAATTCACCCCTCCACTTT	CASSQVPLLINSPLHF
TRBV4-2	NA	TRBJ1-6	NA	TGTGCCAGCAGCCAAGAGGAGCAGGGTTCATCACCCCTCCACTTT	CASSQEEQGSSPLHF
TRBV12-3/TRBV12-4	NA	TRBJ2-2	NA	TGTGCCAGCAGTTTGAGGGCCGGGGAGCTGTTTTTT	CASSLRAGELFF
TRBV6-5	few	TRBJ1-2	NA	TGTGCCAGCAGTTACTCGCGGGGGGGCTATGGCTACACCTTC	CASSYSRGGYGYTF
TRBV4-2	NA	TRBJ2-5	NA	TGTGCCAGCAGCCAAGGCCTGGGAGCTGAAGAGACCCAGTACTTC	CASSQGLGAEETQYF
TRBV5-4	once	TRBJ2-7	NA	TGTGCCAGCAGCCCGACGGTAGGGCAGGGTAACGAGCAGTACTTC	CASSPTVGQGNEQYF
TRBV6-1	NA	TRBJ2-5	NA	TGTGCCAGCAGTGAGTTGGGCTTTACGCCCCAAGAGACCCAGTACTTC	CASSELGFTPQETQYF
TRBV30	NA	TRBJ1-4	NA	TGTGCCTGGGGCCCCGGACGGACAAATGAAAAACTGTTTTTT	CAWGPGRTNEKLFF
TRBV6-6	NA	TRBJ1-1	NA	TGTGCCAGCAGAAAACAGGATACCAACACTGAAGCTTTCTTT	CASRKQDTNTEAFF
TRBV2	NA	TRBJ2-1	NA	TGTGCCAGCGGAGCTCAGTACAATGAGCAGTTCTTC	CASGAQYNEQFF
TRBV6-5	NA	TRBJ1-4	TRBD1	TGTGCCAGCAGTTATCACAGGGGTGGTGAAAAACTGTTTTTT	CASSYHRGGEKLFF
TRBV6-5	NA	TRBJ2-7	TRBD1	TGTGCCAGCAGTTACTCGAGTAGGGGGCCCTACGAGCAGTACTTC	CASSYSSRGPYEQYF
TRBV27	once	TRBJ1-2	NA	TGTGCCAGCAGTTTGCAGGGGCGCTATGGCTACACCTTC	CASSLQGRYGYTF
TRBV2	NA	TRBJ1-5	TRBD1	TGTGCCAGCAAAGACAGGGGACCGGTCTTAGGGAATCAGCCCCAGCATTTT	CASKDRGPVLGNQPQHF